These T cell receptor beta chains were read from a single sample in a study of post-analysis software for immune sequencing data. One entry per CDR3 protein results from TCRdb running MiXCR on the PCR reads. The profile covers about 800,000 distinct CDR3 sequences, with just under 30% appearing a single time and around 0.55% taken by the ten largest. The sequenced sample was blood. These receptor sequences come from a girl aged 10-17 years with multiple sclerosis. Each CDR3 is given with its conserved first and last residue. Each record gives: D gene, clone size, J gene, V gene, CDR3 DNA, CDR3 protein. A D gene is named only where the DNA matches it firmly. Not every row has a clone size; where given, it reads once, few, many or a size class.

.	few	TRBJ1-1	TRBV7-9	TGTGCCAGCAGCTCCGGACTCCCTCGGGAGACTGAAGCTTTCTTT	CASSSGLPRETEAFF
TRBD1	.	TRBJ1-4	TRBV6-5	TGTGCCAGCAGTTACACGGACAGGGTAACTAATGAAAAACTGTTTTTT	CASSYTDRVTNEKLFF
.	many	TRBJ2-3	TRBV10-1	TGCGCCAGCAGTGGGGGGTCAGATACGCAGTATTTT	CASSGGSDTQYF
.	.	TRBJ2-3	TRBV5-1	TGCGCCAGCAGCTGGTTAGGGACAGATACGCAGTATTTT	CASSWLGTDTQYF
.	few	TRBJ2-3	TRBV3-1	TGTGCCAGCAGCCAATTCCAGGGGTCGGCAGATACGCAGTATTTT	CASSQFQGSADTQYF
TRBD2	once	TRBJ2-3	TRBV29-1	TGCAGCGTTAAACTAGCGGGAGGGCTTACGCAGTATTTT	CSVKLAGGLTQYF
TRBD1	.	TRBJ2-1	TRBV5-5	TGTGCCAGCAGCTTGGCCCCGAGGACAGGGGTCAGTGAGCAGTTCTTC	CASSLAPRTGVSEQFF
TRBD1	.	TRBJ1-5	TRBV5-6	TGTGCCAGCAGCTCAAACAGGGGATGGGCCAATCAGCCCCAGCATTTT	CASSSNRGWANQPQHF
.	many	TRBJ2-1	TRBV27	TGTGCCAGCAGTTTAAGACGCAGGGGCGCAGCGGCCTCCTACAATGAGCAGTTCTTC	CASSLRRRGAAASYNEQFF
.	few	TRBJ1-2	TRBV4-3	TGCGCCAGCAGCTTATCACGTCGGGGGACACTTATTCGTAGGGACTATGGCTACACCTTC	CASSLSRRGTLIRRDYGYTF
.	few	TRBJ2-5	TRBV7-7	TGTGCCAGCAGCTTGAGCCCGGGGACAAAAGAGACCCAGTACTTC	CASSLSPGTKETQYF
.	.	TRBJ1-1	TRBV11-2	TGTGCCAGCAGCCCGGGGCGGGTTATCGCTGAAGCTTTCTTT	CASSPGRVIAEAFF
TRBD2	.	TRBJ2-1	TRBV6-1	TGTGCCAGCAGTCCCCAGCAGCGGGAGAACTACAATGAGCAGTTCTTC	CASSPQQRENYNEQFF
.	many	TRBJ2-5	TRBV24-1	TGTGCCACCAGTGATCTGGAGACCCAGTACTTC	CATSDLETQYF
TRBD1	few	TRBJ1-2	TRBV28	TGTGCCAGTCTTCGAAGGGGACAGTCGGGTAACTATGGCTACACCTTC	CASLRRGQSGNYGYTF
.	.	TRBJ1-5	TRBV20-1	TGCAGTGCTAGTTCCAGGGCCCAGCCCCAGCATTTT	CSASSRAQPQHF
.	.	TRBJ1-1	TRBV5-1	TGCGCCAGCAGCTTGGTCCTGGGGCGGGAAGCTGAAGCTTTCTTT	CASSLVLGREAEAFF
.	.	TRBJ2-7	TRBV20-1	TGCAGTGCTAGAGATCTAAGCGGAGTCTCCTACAATGAGCAGTACTTC	CSARDLSGVSYNEQYF
TRBD1	.	TRBJ2-7	TRBV20-1	TGCAGTGCAACCGTAACCAAAACCCCTCGCGACAGGGTTCAGTACTTC	CSATVTKTPRDRVQYF
.	.	TRBJ1-5	TRBV2	TGTGCCAGCAGGGGGGGGGCCCCTCGATATCAGCCCCAGCATTTT	CASRGGAPRYQPQHF
TRBD2	.	TRBJ2-1	TRBV5-1	TGCGCCAGCAGCTTGAGCGGGGGCTGGGGGAATGAGCAGTTCTTC	CASSLSGGWGNEQFF
.	.	TRBJ2-5	TRBV12-3/TRBV12-4	TGTGCCAGCAGTTCTGGCAGGGGCTTTGAGACCCAGTACTTC	CASSSGRGFETQYF
TRBD2	.	TRBJ2-3	TRBV12-3/TRBV12-4	TGTGCCAGCAGTTGCGCTAGCGGGTTATCAGATACGCAGTATTTT	CASSCASGLSDTQYF
.	few	TRBJ1-2	TRBV4-3	TGCGCCAGCAGCCAAGATTGGCCGGACTATGGCTACACCTTC	CASSQDWPDYGYTF
TRBD1	.	TRBJ1-1	TRBV6-1	TGTGCCAGCAGTCCAGGGGGCCACACTGAAGCTTTCTTT	CASSPGGHTEAFF
TRBD1	few	TRBJ2-7	TRBV3-1	TGTGCCAGCAGCCGCACACAGGGGGCCGGAAGCTCCTACGAGCAGTACTTC	CASSRTQGAGSSYEQYF
.	few	TRBJ2-1	TRBV29-1	TGCAGCGCCCAAGATTCATACAATGAGCAGTTCTTC	CSAQDSYNEQFF
.	.	TRBJ2-3	TRBV9	TGTGCCAGCAGCGTAGAACAGATCACAGATACGCAGTATTTT	CASSVEQITDTQYF
TRBD1	.	TRBJ1-1	TRBV5-5	TGTGCCAGCAGGGGGAGGGACAGGGGCTCCATGAACACTGAAGCTTTCTTT	CASRGRDRGSMNTEAFF
TRBD2	.	TRBJ2-1	TRBV12-3/TRBV12-4	TGTGCCAGCAGTTTGGCCGGGACTAGCGTTTATGAGCAGTTCTTC	CASSLAGTSVYEQFF
.	.	TRBJ2-7	TRBV15	TGTGCCACCCATCGGGGGCCTTCCTACAATGAGCAGTACTTC	CATHRGPSYNEQYF
.	once	TRBJ1-2	TRBV18	TGTGCCAGCTCACCAGTGCAGGATGGCTACACCTTC	CASSPVQDGYTF
TRBD1	.	TRBJ1-5	TRBV6-1	TGTGCCAGCATTACCGGGACAGTAGGTCAGCCCCAGCATTTT	CASITGTVGQPQHF
TRBD1	.	TRBJ2-2	TRBV28	TGTGCCAGCAGACCTACCAAGGGGGCGATCGGGGAGCTGTTTTTT	CASRPTKGAIGELFF
.	many	TRBJ2-3	TRBV12-3/TRBV12-4	TGCGCCAGCAGCGTATCTAGCACAGATACGCAGTATTTT	CASSVSSTDTQYF
TRBD1	few	TRBJ2-5	TRBV28	TGTGCCAGCACCAAAAACAGGGGCCCTCAAGAGACCCAGTACTTC	CASTKNRGPQETQYF
TRBD2	.	TRBJ2-3	TRBV5-1	TGCGCCAGCAGCTACAAGCGGGGAACTAGCACAGGTACGCAGTATTTT	CASSYKRGTSTGTQYF
.	few	TRBJ2-5	TRBV5-1	TGCGCCAGCAGCTTGGTTCGGCAGGGTGGCGAGACCCAGTACTTC	CASSLVRQGGETQYF
.	few	TRBJ1-2	TRBV7-9	TGTGCCAGCAGCTTAGACGGACAGCGACGCCTCTATGGCTACACCTTC	CASSLDGQRRLYGYTF
.	.	TRBJ1-2	TRBV27	TGTGCCAGCAGTTCCCGGCCTAACTATGGCCACACCTTC	CASSSRPNYGHTF
.	few	TRBJ2-7	TRBV28	TGTGCCAGCAGTTTGCAGGAAGTCTCCTACGAGCAGTACTTC	CASSLQEVSYEQYF
.	.	TRBJ1-6	TRBV3-1	TGTGCCAGCAGCTACCGGGAAAAGAATTCACCCCTCCACTTT	CASSYREKNSPLHF
TRBD2	few	TRBJ2-7	TRBV6-2/TRBV6-3	TGTGCCAGCAGTCCCCTCGCAGGTAGCGGGACCTCCTACGAGCAGTACTTC	CASSPLAGSGTSYEQYF
.	few	TRBJ2-1	TRBV5-6	TGTGCCAGCAGCGGGAGAGGACGGGGCGTTGGTTCCTACAATGAGCAGTTCTTC	CASSGRGRGVGSYNEQFF
TRBD1	few	TRBJ1-1	TRBV7-9	TGTGCCAGCAGCTCCCAGGAGAACAGGGGGGCTGAAGCTTTCTTT	CASSSQENRGAEAFF
.	few	TRBJ2-1	TRBV27	TGTGCCAGCAGCCGAGGAGGGTATGATGAGCAGTTCTTC	CASSRGGYDEQFF
TRBD1	few	TRBJ2-7	TRBV7-9	TGTGCCAGCAGCCTCGAGACCGGGACAGGGAGCTACGAGCAGTACTTC	CASSLETGTGSYEQYF
TRBD1	many	TRBJ2-7	TRBV6-5	TGTGCCAGCAGTTACTCGCGCAGGGGGCTTACAATCGAGCAGTACTTC	CASSYSRRGLTIEQYF
.	.	TRBJ2-1	TRBV4-3	TGCGCCAGCAGCCAAGATCGCACATCCAGCAATGAGCAGTTCTTC	CASSQDRTSSNEQFF
TRBD2	few	TRBJ2-3	TRBV5-1	TGCGCCAGCAGCCCAACTAGCGGGGGGGACACAGATACGCAGTATTTT	CASSPTSGGDTDTQYF
TRBD1	.	TRBJ2-7	TRBV14	TGTGCCAGCAGCCAAGAACAGCGCAGACAGGGGGTCTCGGCCCTATCCTACGAGCAGTACTTC	CASSQEQRRQGVSALSYEQYF
TRBD2	.	TRBJ2-5	TRBV7-2	TGTGCCAGCAGCCGGTCCAGCGGGGGCCACCTTTCCCCGTACTTC	CASSRSSGGHLSPYF
TRBD2	few	TRBJ2-1	TRBV20-1	TGCAGTGCTACCGGTCTAGCGGGACCCTCCTACAATGAGCAGTTCTTC	CSATGLAGPSYNEQFF
TRBD2	few	TRBJ2-3	TRBV4-3	TGCGCCAGCAGCCAAGATTTGGGCGGGAGTAGCGATACGCAGTATTTT	CASSQDLGGSSDTQYF
TRBD1	few	TRBJ2-2	TRBV9	TGTGCCAGCAGCGCGTACAGGGGGAACACCGGGGAGCTGTTTTTT	CASSAYRGNTGELFF
.	.	TRBJ2-5	TRBV7-9	TGTGCCAGTGCCTCCGGTTTGGAGACCCAGTACTTC	CASASGLETQYF
.	many	TRBJ1-1	TRBV29-1	TGCAGCGTTGTACCGAACACTGAAGCTTTCTTT	CSVVPNTEAFF
.	.	TRBJ2-3	TRBV6-2/TRBV6-3	TGTGCCAGCAGTCAACTAGTCCCTTTCACAGATACGCAGTATTTT	CASSQLVPFTDTQYF